This T cell receptor (beta chain) derives from a study of shared clonotypes between healthy human individuals. This clone was seen once. Antigen: not known. Other DNA sequences within the sample encode an identical CDR3. Study-level points and caveats: Compared with memory subsets, naive subsets generally had larger estimated richness.

The protocol was immunoSEQ multiplex PCR, while the TCRdb copy is restricted to in-frame clones and leaves out a portion. The sample includes about 520,000 clones, roughly 95% of them seen just once. Negatively enriched CD4+ T cells were divided by CD45RA into naive and memory. Trimming shortened V by 0 bases and J by 1 base, and 4 bases separated the two germline ends. Germline V gives CDR1 SGHRS, CDR2 YFSETQ. This CDR3 is built from 13 residues. Material: naive CD4+ T cells sorted from blood. Subset indicated: CD45RA+ positively selected. The gene calls are TRBV5-1 and TRBJ1-1; D uncertain. The sequence was obtained from a woman aged 30 to 39 in good health. The CDR3 DNA reads TGCGCCAGCAGCTTGGTCGCGAACACTGAAGCTTTCTTT. It is translated as CASSLVANTEAFF.